Presented here are 9 T cell receptor beta chains from one specimen sequenced in a study of cytomegalovirus exposure and HLA in healthy donors. A multiplex PCR was run with 60 Vbeta primers and 13 Jbeta primers. The data were produced by immunoSEQ multiplex PCR, yet TCRdb's version contains in-frame clones alone and is incomplete. The sample consists of 140,000 to 150,000 clones, 60% to 85% of them appearing once. Sequenced: PBMCs. The receptors were gathered from a man between 35 and 55 years old in good health and CMV-seronegative.

This chain uses TRBV19 with TRBJ2-3, with 10 bases identical to TRBD1. The CDR3 runs 16 residues. The ends lost 6 bases at V and 6 bases at J; junction bases unmatched: 12. Germline lookup yields CDR1 LNHDA and CDR2 SQIVND (reference sequence). CDR3 nucleotides: TGTGCCAGTAGGCAACGTCCGGGACAGGGGCACGATACGCAGTATTTT. Its translation is CASRQRPGQGHDTQYF. Complete variable domain (other parts from reference TRBV19 and TRBJ2-3): DGGITQSPKYLFRKEGQNVTLSCEQNLNHDAMYWYRQDPGQGLRLIYYSQIVNDFQKGDIAEGYSVSREKKESFPLTVTSAQKNPTAFYLCASRQRPGQGHDTQYFGPGTRLTVL.

The chain links TRBV6-5 to TRBJ2-1, with D possibly TRBD1 on 6 matching bases. Trimming pared 8 bases from V and 7 bases from J, leaving 12 bases between. CDR1 is MNHEY, CDR2 SVGAGI, per germline. The CDR3 loop spans 12 amino acids. This CDR3 is CASSRGGNEQFF. The CDR3 DNA sequence: TGTGCCAGCTCCAGGGGCGGGAATGAGCAGTTCTTC.

V is TRBV19 and J is TRBJ1-1; unclear D gene. This CDR3 is 15 amino acids long. Looked up from germline, CDR1 is LNHDA and CDR2 is SQIVND (reference sequence). Trimming shortened V by 8 bases and J by 2 bases, and 18 bases separated the two germline ends. The CDR3 DNA follows: TGTGCCAGTCAACCGAGGGAGTCGGGCAACACTGAAGCTTTCTTT. Translating it yields CASQPRESGNTEAFF.

This clone was found once. The CDR3 reads CASSQVPSGGNEQFF. CDR3 nucleotides: TGTGCCAGCAGCCAAGTTCCTAGCGGGGGCAATGAGCAGTTCTTC. The rearrangement uses TRBV4-2 and TRBJ2-1; 10 nucleotides line up with TRBD2. This CDR3 contains 15 residues. V lost 1 base, J lost 6 bases, and 3 bases stayed unmatched. Germline V gene data show CDR1 as LGHNA and CDR2 as YNFKEQ.

V is TRBV30 and J is TRBJ1-1, with 9 bases matching TRBD1. Trimming took 4 bases from V and 0 from J; bases not matched to a gene: 6. Germline CDR1 is GTSNPN and CDR2 is SVGIG (reference sequence). This CDR3 is built from 15 residues. Written as DNA, the CDR3 is TGTGCCTGGACCCCAGGACAGGGGATGAACACTGAAGCTTTCTTT. Translation: CAWTPGQGMNTEAFF.

The chain carries TRBV19 and TRBJ2-1; weak D call: TRBD2 (7 bases). Germline loops: CDR1 LNHDA, CDR2 SQIVND (reference sequence). The ends were cut back, 1 base at V and 3 bases at J, with 10 bases in the middle. The CDR3 runs to 15 residues. The CDR3 bases are TGTGCCAGTAGTATAGGGGGGGGCGTCTACAATGAGCAGTTCTTC. It translates to CASSIGGGVYNEQFF.

In its sample, this clone was seen once. The rearrangement joins TRBV2 to TRBJ2-3; TRBD1 aligns across 8 bases. This CDR3 has 18 residues. V dropped 4 bases and J dropped 2; count of bases not matched to a gene: 14. CDR1 and CDR2 from the germline V gene are SNHLY and FYNNEI. The CDR3 sequence is CASSGLQGVRSSTDTQYF. The CDR3 region has the DNA TGTGCCAGCAGTGGTCTACAGGGGGTTCGCTCCTCCACAGATACGCAGTATTTT.

This clone was seen a single time. The chain couples TRBV11-2 to TRBJ2-7; D is undetermined. This CDR3 contains 13 residues. The germline V gene has CDR1 SGHAT and CDR2 FQNNGV. V was trimmed by 0 bases and J by 5 bases, leaving 8 bases between them. The CDR3: CASSLDREDEQYF. CDR3 coding DNA: TGTGCCAGCAGCTTAGATCGAGAGGACGAGCAGTACTTC.

The V call is TRBV27, the J call TRBJ2-7; possible D gene TRBD1, 6 bases. Germline lookup yields CDR1 MNHEY and CDR2 SMNVEV (reference sequence). CDR3 length: 15 amino acids. V was trimmed by 6 bases and J by 3 bases, leaving 18 bases between them. CDR3 protein: CASRGTGQGIYEQYF. The CDR3 nucleotides are TGTGCCAGCAGGGGAACAGGCCAGGGGATCTACGAGCAGTACTTC.